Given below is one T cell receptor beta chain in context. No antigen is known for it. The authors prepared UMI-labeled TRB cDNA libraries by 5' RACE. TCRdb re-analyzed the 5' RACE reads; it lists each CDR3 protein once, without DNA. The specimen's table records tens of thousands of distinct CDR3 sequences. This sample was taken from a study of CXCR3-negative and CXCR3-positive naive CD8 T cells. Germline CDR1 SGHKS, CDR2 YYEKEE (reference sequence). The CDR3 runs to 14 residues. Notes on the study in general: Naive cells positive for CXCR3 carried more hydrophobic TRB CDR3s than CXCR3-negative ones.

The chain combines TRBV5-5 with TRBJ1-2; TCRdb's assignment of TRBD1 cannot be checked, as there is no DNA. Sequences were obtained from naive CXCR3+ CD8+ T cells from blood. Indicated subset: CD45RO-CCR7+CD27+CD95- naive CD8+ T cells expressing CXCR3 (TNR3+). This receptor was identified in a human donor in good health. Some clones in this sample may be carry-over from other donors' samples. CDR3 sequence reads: CASSATGGGYGYTF.